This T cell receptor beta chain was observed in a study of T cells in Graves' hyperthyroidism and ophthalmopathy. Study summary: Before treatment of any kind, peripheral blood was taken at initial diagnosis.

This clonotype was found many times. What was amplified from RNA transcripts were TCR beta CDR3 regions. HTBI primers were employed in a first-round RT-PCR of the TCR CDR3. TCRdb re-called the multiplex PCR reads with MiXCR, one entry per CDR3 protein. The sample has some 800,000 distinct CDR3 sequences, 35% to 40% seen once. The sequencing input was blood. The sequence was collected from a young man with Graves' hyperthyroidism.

CDR3 nucleotide sequence: TGTGCCAGTAGCGCAAACAGGTGGAACACCGGGGAGCTGTTTTTT. It specifies CASSANRWNTGELFF. This sequence joins TRBV19 and TRBJ2-2; D possibly corresponds to TRBD1 (5 bases). V lost 6 bases, J lost 1 base, and 12 bases lay in between. Germline loops: CDR1 LNHDA, CDR2 SQIVND (reference sequence). The CDR3 runs to 15 residues.